This T cell receptor (beta chain) was sequenced for a study of cytomegalovirus exposure and HLA in healthy donors. Both 60 Vbeta primers and 13 Jbeta primers went into the PCR. The method was immunoSEQ multiplex PCR; TCRdb's version includes in-frame clones alone and lacks a portion of them. Of about 160,000 clones listed, 75% to 90% are singletons. Trimming removed 5 bases from V and 4 bases from J; junction bases left unmatched: 8. The CDR3 runs 15 residues. Germline V gene sequence: CDR1 MNHEY, CDR2 SMNVEV (reference sequence). This rearrangement joins TRBV27 to TRBJ1-3; 7 nucleotides match TRBD1. The clonotype originates from a woman between 18 and 29 years old in good health and CMV-seronegative. Sequencing was carried out using PBMCs. Here the CDR3 DNA reads TGTGCCAGCAGTCCAACGACAGGGTGGGGAAACACCATATATTTT. Translated: CASSPTTGWGNTIYF.